The 27 T cell receptor beta chains below come from one sample, sequenced in a study of beta chain features in type 1 diabetes. Expressed TCRB transcripts got sequenced, as all isolated RNA was reverse transcribed. TCRdb's copy holds only in-frame clones and misses some; the assay was immunoSEQ multiplex PCR. The data contain about 370,000 clones, around 10% of them singletons. Antigens for these TCRs are unknown. Broader study findings: TCRB CDR3s from Type 1 diabetes patients were moderately but significantly shorter in all four CD4+ subsets.

The sample consisted of central memory CD4+ T cells from blood. Every receptor here comes from a man aged 30 to 45 with type 1 diabetes.

This clone was seen repeatedly, ten times or more. The chain uses TRBV2 and TRBJ1-4, with no clear D. The CDR3 totals 14 residues. From germline, CDR1 is SNHLY and CDR2 FYNNEI. V lost 5 bases, J lost 4 bases, and 11 bases lay in between. The CDR3 sequence: CASSLSDGNEKLFF. For the CDR3, the DNA is TGTGCCAGCAGTTTGAGCGACGGTAATGAAAAACTGTTTTTT.

This chain uses TRBV6-5 with TRBJ2-3; no reliable D call. Trimming took 4 bases from V and 2 from J, leaving 4 bases between them. In germline, CDR1 is MNHEY, CDR2 SVGAGI. The length of the CDR3 is 12 residues. CDR3 in DNA: TGTGCCAGCAGTTCCTACACAGATACGCAGTATTTT. As protein: CASSSYTDTQYF.

Only a few counts were recorded for this clone. For the CDR3, the DNA is TGTGCCAGTAGTATAGCCATCCTCTTGAACACCGGGGAGCTGTTTTTT. It specifies CASSIAILLNTGELFF. The genes are TRBV19 and TRBJ2-2; unclear D gene. V was trimmed by 1 base and J by 1 base, leaving 10 bases between them. The CDR3 length is 16 residues. Germline CDR1 and CDR2: LNHDA and SQIVND (reference sequence).

This clone has a handful of counts. The chain recombines TRBV15 with TRBJ2-7; either TRBD1 or TRBD2 may supply D (7 bases each). CDR3 length: 16 residues. Trimming removed 3 bases from V and 2 bases from J, with 17 bases in between. Germline CDR1 reads LNHNV; CDR2 reads YYDKDF (reference sequence). The DNA of the CDR3 is TGTGCCACCAGCAGTGGGGAGGGACAGCTTGCCTACGAGCAGTACTTC. Its translation is CATSSGEGQLAYEQYF.

V and J are TRBV6-1 and TRBJ1-2; D is unclear. CDR1 is MNHNS, CDR2 SASEGT, per germline. Trimming took off 2 bases at V and 14 bases at J, with 12 bases between the two ends. The CDR3 has 11 amino acids. Written as DNA, the CDR3 is TGTGCCAGCAGTGAATACTTCTTGGGGACCTTC. This codes for CASSEYFLGTF.

This clone was seen more than once but under ten times. The identical CDR3 is also encoded by other nucleotide sequences in the sample. The chain couples TRBV20-1 to TRBJ2-7, with D perhaps TRBD2 (5 bases). The CDR3 is 11 residues long. Germline V gene lookup returns CDR1 DFQATT and CDR2 SNEGSKA (reference sequence). Between the trimmed V and J ends, which lost 3 bases and 4 bases, there was a span of 7 bases. The CDR3, as DNA: TGCAGTGCTAGGCGCGGGTACGAGCAGTACTTC. This sequence encodes CSARRGYEQYF.

The J gene is TRBJ1-5, the V gene TRBV6-1; TRBD1 aligns across 7 bases. V was pared by 2 bases and J by 2 bases, with 3 bases of the junction left unmatched. In germline, CDR1 is MNHNS, CDR2 SASEGT. CDR3 size: 15 residues. The CDR3: CASSETGVGNQPQHF. Here the CDR3 DNA reads TGTGCCAGCAGTGAAACAGGGGTTGGCAATCAGCCCCAGCATTTT.

This clone was counted only a few times. V gene TRBV28 combines with J gene TRBJ1-1, with a weak D call TRBD1 (5 bases). The CDR3 totals 13 residues. Germline V CDR1 and CDR2: MDHEN, SYDVKM. Trimming cost V 7 bases and J 0 bases, with 9 bases left between them. Here the CDR3 DNA reads TGTGCCAGCAATAGACAGTTGAACACTGAAGCTTTCTTT. This encodes CASNRQLNTEAFF. The full variable domain, in which reference TRBV28 and TRBJ1-1 provide the parts outside the CDR3, is DVKVTQSSRYLVKRTGEKVFLECVQDMDHENMFWYRQDPGLGLRLIYFSYDVKMKEKGDIPEGYSVSREKKERFSLILESASTNQTSMYLCASNRQLNTEAFFGQGTRLTVV.

To note about this clone: Sequence at one end of the junction differs from germline and may be a read error. This chain connects TRBV13 to TRBJ1-4; 10 bases map to TRBD1. This CDR3 has 16 residues. Germline CDR1 and CDR2: PRHDT and FYEKMQ (reference sequence). DNA of the CDR3: TGTGCCAGCAGCCTAAGACAGGGGGCAACCAATGAAAAACTGTTTTTT. It is translated as CASSLRQGATNEKLFF.

The genes are TRBV28 and TRBJ2-4; D is ambiguous. Germline V CDR1 and CDR2: MDHEN, SYDVKM. Trimming removed 5 bases at V and 6 bases at J, with 14 bases between. There are 14 residues in the CDR3. Written as DNA, the CDR3 is TGTGCCAGCAGTCCCTCGGGCGAGGTAAACATTCAGTACTTC. This encodes CASSPSGEVNIQYF.

In its sample, this clone was seen many times. The rearrangement joins TRBV7-9 to TRBJ2-3; the D gene is possibly TRBD2 (6 bases). Germline loops: CDR1 SEHNR, CDR2 FQNEAQ (reference sequence). The CDR3 has 13 amino acids. With 5 bases removed from V and 9 bases from J, the gap between germline ends came to 15 bases. Here the CDR3 DNA reads TGTGCCAGCAGCCCCCTGACTAGTGAGACGCAGTATTTT. This translates into CASSPLTSETQYF. The whole variable domain, filled in from reference TRBV7-9 and TRBJ2-3, reads DTGVSQNPRHKITKRGQNVTFRCDPISEHNRLYWYRQTLGQGPEFLTYFQNEAQLEKSRLLSDRFSAERPKGSFSTLEIQRTEQGDSAMYLCASSPLTSETQYFGPGTRLTVL.

This clone was counted between two and nine times. The chain has TRBV7-9 and TRBJ2-5, with D possibly matching TRBD1 (6 bases). Trimming shortened V by 3 bases and J by 1 base, and 12 bases separated the two germline ends. The CDR3 extends over 15 amino acids. CDR1 is SEHNR and CDR2 is FQNEAQ in the germline V gene (reference sequence). CDR3 sequence: CASSLPGTTQETQYF. CDR3 in DNA: TGTGCCAGCAGCTTGCCCGGGACAACCCAAGAGACCCAGTACTTC.

This clone was picked up many times. The V gene is TRBV28, the J gene TRBJ2-1, with D hard to call. Germline V CDR1 and CDR2: MDHEN, SYDVKM. V gave up 6 bases and J gave up 9 bases, with 6 bases separating them. The CDR3 is made up of 10 amino acids. CDR3 region: CASSSGEQFF. For the CDR3, the DNA is TGTGCCAGCAGCTCTGGTGAGCAGTTCTTC.

The genes are TRBV2 and TRBJ1-1, with a weak D call TRBD1 (5 bases). V lost 3 bases and J lost 5, with 10 bases in between. In germline, CDR1 is SNHLY, CDR2 FYNNEI. This CDR3 is 13 amino acids long. The CDR3 DNA follows: TGTGCCAGCAGTGACAGGGTATGGACTGAAGCTTTCTTT. Amino acids: CASSDRVWTEAFF. Supplemented by reference TRBV2 and TRBJ1-1, the full variable domain reads EPEVTQTPSHQVTQMGQEVILRCVPISNHLYFYWYRQILGQKVEFLVSFYNNEISEKSEIFDDQFSVERPDGSNFTLKIRSTKLEDSAMYFCASSDRVWTEAFFGQGTRLTVV.

V and J are TRBV28 and TRBJ1-5; no clear D. The V end was cut by 7 bases, the J end by 3 bases, with 10 bases between. Germline V CDR1 and CDR2: MDHEN, SYDVKM. CDR3 length equals 13 residues. As DNA, the CDR3 is TGTGCCAGCATTCCAGGCCTCAATCAGCCCCAGCATTTT. It translates to CASIPGLNQPQHF.

This chain uses TRBV28 with TRBJ2-7; 7 nucleotides match TRBD2. Germline values: CDR1 MDHEN, CDR2 SYDVKM. The CDR3 totals 14 residues. V trimming: 6 bases; J trimming: 3 bases; junction bases outside the gene matches: 8. DNA of the CDR3: TGTGCCAGCAGGGCGGGACTACGTTACTACGAGCAGTACTTC. Translated: CASRAGLRYYEQYF. Based on the CDR3 plus reference TRBV28 and TRBJ2-7, the full variable domain is DVKVTQSSRYLVKRTGEKVFLECVQDMDHENMFWYRQDPGLGLRLIYFSYDVKMKEKGDIPEGYSVSREKKERFSLILESASTNQTSMYLCASRAGLRYYEQYFGPGTRLTVT.

V and J are TRBV27 and TRBJ1-2; D uncertain. Trimming pared 6 bases from V and 5 bases from J, leaving 13 bases between. This CDR3 contains 13 residues. CDR1 is MNHEY, CDR2 SMNVEV, per germline (reference sequence). DNA of the CDR3: TGTGCCAGCAGCCCCCCCTCCCGATATGGCTACACCTTC. Translation gives CASSPPSRYGYTF.

The CDR3 is CASSKAGGEETQYF. The CDR3 DNA reads TGTGCCAGCTCAAAAGCGGGAGGGGAAGAGACCCAGTACTTC. This chain connects TRBV6-1 to TRBJ2-5; 10 bases are a match to TRBD2. Losses at the gene ends were 8 bases for V and 3 bases for J; bases not matched to a gene: 6. The germline CDR1 and CDR2 sequences are MNHNS and SASEGT. The CDR3 spans 14 residues.

V usage is TRBV11-3 and J usage is TRBJ2-1; 7 nucleotides line up with TRBD1. This CDR3 has 12 amino acids. Germline CDR1 reads SGHNT; CDR2 reads YENEEA. With 5 bases clipped from V and 14 bases from J, the junction kept 9 bases outside the gene matches. CDR3 nucleotides: TGTGCCAGCAGCCCCTCCGGGACAGTAAAGTTCTTC. Translating gives CASSPSGTVKFF.

DNA of the CDR3: TGCGCCAGCAGCCCCAACATGGATGGCTACACCTTC. It yields the protein CASSPNMDGYTF. J is TRBJ1-2 and V is TRBV5-1; the D is unclear. There are 12 residues in the CDR3. The V end was cut by 4 bases, the J end by 6 bases, with 10 bases between. The germline V gene has CDR1 SGHRS and CDR2 YFSETQ.

The chain joins TRBV5-4 to TRBJ1-4; D is possibly TRBD1 (5 bases). V lost 3 bases and J lost 8, with 11 bases in between. The CDR3 loop spans 13 amino acids. In germline, CDR1 is SGHNT, CDR2 YYREEE (reference sequence). CDR3 region: CASSWDPQEKLFF. In DNA form, the CDR3 reads TGTGCCAGCAGCTGGGACCCTCAGGAAAAACTGTTTTTT.

The V call is TRBV5-1, the J call TRBJ2-6; no definite D call. Germline CDR1 SGHRS, CDR2 YFSETQ. V shed 3 bases and J shed 2 bases, with 9 bases lying between them. The CDR3 extends over 15 amino acids. The CDR3 reads CASSSEIAGANVLTF. The CDR3 DNA is TGCGCCAGCAGCTCAGAGATTGCTGGGGCCAACGTCCTGACTTTC. The full variable domain, its missing parts supplied by reference TRBV5-1 and TRBJ2-6, is KAGVTQTPRYLIKTRGQQVTLSCSPISGHRSVSWYQQTPGQGLQFLFEYFSETQRNKGNFPGRFSGRQFSNSRSEMNVSTLELGDSALYLCASSSEIAGANVLTFGAGSRLTVL.

The rearrangement links TRBV5-6 to TRBJ2-7; a possible D gene is TRBD2 (6 bases). Trimming cost V 2 bases and J 1 base, with 16 bases left between them. This CDR3 region has 16 residues. The V gene's germline CDR1 is SGHDT and CDR2 YYEEEE. CDR3 region: CASSLRGSGLSYEQYF. The CDR3 coding sequence is TGTGCCAGCAGCTTAAGGGGTAGCGGATTATCCTACGAGCAGTACTTC.

This clone was observed many times. The chain is built from TRBV4-1 and TRBJ1-5; possible D gene TRBD1, 5 bases. This CDR3 contains 17 residues. V was cut by 3 bases and J by 1 base, with 16 bases left in between. The germline CDR1 and CDR2 sequences are MGHRA and YSYEKL. The DNA of the CDR3 is TGCGCCAGCAGCCATAGACAGCGGCAGGGAAGCAATCAGCCCCAGCATTTT. Residues: CASSHRQRQGSNQPQHF.

J is TRBJ1-1 and V is TRBV28; 7 nucleotides align to TRBD1. V shed 6 bases, J shed 7 bases, and the junction held 14 bases outside the gene matches. The germline V gene has CDR1 MDHEN and CDR2 SYDVKM. The CDR3 spans 15 residues. The CDR3, as DNA: TGTGCCAGCAGGATAGGGACGACAGGGTCCCTTGAAGCTTTCTTT. Residues: CASRIGTTGSLEAFF. The whole variable domain, remainder taken from reference TRBV28 and TRBJ1-1, is DVKVTQSSRYLVKRTGEKVFLECVQDMDHENMFWYRQDPGLGLRLIYFSYDVKMKEKGDIPEGYSVSREKKERFSLILESASTNQTSMYLCASRIGTTGSLEAFFGQGTRLTVV.

CDR3 residues: CASSQGQGYGYTF. CDR3 in DNA: TGTGCCAGCAGCCAGGGACAGGGTTATGGCTACACCTTC. The V and J genes are TRBV7-3 and TRBJ1-2; 9 bases fit TRBD1. J lost 5 bases, V lost 5 bases, and 3 bases had no gene match. In germline, CDR1 is SGHTA, CDR2 FQGTGA. This CDR3 has 13 residues. Full variable domain (rest looked up from reference TRBV7-3 and TRBJ1-2): GAGVSQTPSNKVTEKGKYVELRCDPISGHTALYWYRQSLGQGPEFLIYFQGTGAADDSGLPNDRFFAVRPEGSVSTLKIQRTERGDSAVYLCASSQGQGYGYTFGSGTRLTVV.

Only a few counts were recorded for this clone. The chain couples TRBV25-1 to TRBJ1-1, with D perhaps TRBD1 (6 bases). Trimming removed 3 bases at V and 7 bases at J, with 9 bases between. The CDR3 contains 12 residues. Germline V CDR1 and CDR2: MGHDK, SYGVNS. CDR3 DNA sequence: TGTGCCAGCAGTGAGCAGGGGTTTGAAGCTTTCTTT. Translated: CASSEQGFEAFF. Full variable domain (missing parts from reference TRBV25-1 and TRBJ1-1): EADIYQTPRYLVIGTGKKITLECSQTMGHDKMYWYQQDPGMELHLIHYSYGVNSTEKGDLSSESTVSRIRTEHFPLTLESARPSHTSQYLCASSEQGFEAFFGQGTRLTVV.